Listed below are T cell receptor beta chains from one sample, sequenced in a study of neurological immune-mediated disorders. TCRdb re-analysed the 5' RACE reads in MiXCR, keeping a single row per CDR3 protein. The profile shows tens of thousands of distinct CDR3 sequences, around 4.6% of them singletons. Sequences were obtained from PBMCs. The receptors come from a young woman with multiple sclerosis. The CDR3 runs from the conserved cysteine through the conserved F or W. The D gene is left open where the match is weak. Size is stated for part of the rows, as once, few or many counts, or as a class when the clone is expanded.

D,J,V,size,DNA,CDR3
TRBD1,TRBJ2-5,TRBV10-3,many,TGTGCCATCAGTGAGTCGACACAGGGGCAAGAGACCCAGTACTTC,CAISESTQGQETQYF
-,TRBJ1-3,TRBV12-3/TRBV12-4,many,TGTGCCAGCAGTCCGGACCGCGCAATGGGTACCATATATTTT,CASSPDRAMGTIYF
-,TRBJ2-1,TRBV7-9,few,TGTGCCAGCAGCTCAGACCCCGGCATAAATGAGCAGTTCTTC,CASSSDPGINEQFF
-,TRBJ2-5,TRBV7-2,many,TGTGCCAGCAGCCGCGGCGGGGCCATCGGGGAGACCCAGTACTTC,CASSRGGAIGETQYF
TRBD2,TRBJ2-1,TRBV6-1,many,TGTGCCAGCAGGTTCGGGACTAGCGGGAGCTCCTACAATGAGCAGTTCTTC,CASRFGTSGSSYNEQFF
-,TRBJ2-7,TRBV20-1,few,TGCAGTGCTAGAGTAGCTAGTGGTACCTACGAGCAGTACTTC,CSARVASGTYEQYF
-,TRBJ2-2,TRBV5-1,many,TGCGCCAGCAGCTTGGACGGTTCGATGGGGGAGCTGTTTTTT,CASSLDGSMGELFF
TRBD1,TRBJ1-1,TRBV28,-,TGTGCCAGCAGTACCTCACCGGGACAGGTGAACACTGAAGCTTTCTTT,CASSTSPGQVNTEAFF
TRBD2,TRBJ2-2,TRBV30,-,TGTGCCTGGAGTTCGAGACTAGCGGGACTCCGGGCGCTGTTTTTT,CAWSSRLAGLRALFF
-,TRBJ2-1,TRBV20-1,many,TGCAGTGCTAGTAGCCCTGGGCTAGCAGTTTGGAATGAGCAGTTCTTC,CSASSPGLAVWNEQFF
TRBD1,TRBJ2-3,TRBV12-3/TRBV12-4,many,TGTGCCAGCAATAAGGGACAGGAGGCAGATACGCAGTATTTT,CASNKGQEADTQYF
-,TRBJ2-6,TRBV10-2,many,TGCGCCAGCAGGGCCAGGGATGCGGGTAATGCTGGGGCCAACGTCCTGACTTTC,CASRARDAGNAGANVLTF
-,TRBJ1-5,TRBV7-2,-,TGTGCCAGCAGCTCCACCCGGGTTGGGGCCCAGCATTTT,CASSSTRVGAQHF
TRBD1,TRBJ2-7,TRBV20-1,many,TGCAGTGCCGCACGGACAGGCTTTGCATACGAGCAGTACTTC,CSAARTGFAYEQYF
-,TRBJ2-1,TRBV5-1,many,TGCGCCAGCAGCTTGGAAACCGGGTCTGGGGATGAGCAGTTCTTC,CASSLETGSGDEQFF
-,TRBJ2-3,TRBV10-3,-,TGTGCCGTTCGGGGAGATGTTACCACAGATACGCAGTATTTT,CAVRGDVTTDTQYF
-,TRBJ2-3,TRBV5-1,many,TGCGCCAGCAGCTACGACAGGAGCACAGATACGCAGTATTTT,CASSYDRSTDTQYF
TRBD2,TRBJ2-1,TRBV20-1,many,TGCAGTGCTAGTCGCAGGGAGGGAATAGGCAAGCAGTTCTTC,CSASRREGIGKQFF
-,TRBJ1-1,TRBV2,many,TGTGCCAGCAGGGGAGGGGCTAGTTTGACTGAAGCTTTCTTT,CASRGGASLTEAFF
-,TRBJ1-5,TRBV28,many,TGTGCCAGCATTAGAGATTATAGCAATCAGCCCCAGCATTTT,CASIRDYSNQPQHF
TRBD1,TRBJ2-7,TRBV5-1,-,TGCGCCAGCAGCTTGGGGACAGGGACCTACGAGCAGTACTTC,CASSLGTGTYEQYF
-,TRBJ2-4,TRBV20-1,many,TGCAGTGCCGGATCAGGGTGGCCCAATTTGGACATTCAGTACTTC,CSAGSGWPNLDIQYF
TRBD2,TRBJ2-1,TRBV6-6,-,TGTGCCAGCAGTCCCGGACTAGCGGGAGTGGGTGAGCAGTTCTTC,CASSPGLAGVGEQFF
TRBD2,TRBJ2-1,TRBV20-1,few,TGCAGTGCCATGGCCGGACTAGCGATCGTTGACTCCTACAATGAGCAGTTCTTC,CSAMAGLAIVDSYNEQFF
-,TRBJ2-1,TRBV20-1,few,TGCAGTGCCTCCATAGCTAAAGCCTACAATGAGCAGTTCTTC,CSASIAKAYNEQFF
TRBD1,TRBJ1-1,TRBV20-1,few,TGCAGTGCTAGAGATGACAGGGTGAACACTGAAGCTTTCTTT,CSARDDRVNTEAFF
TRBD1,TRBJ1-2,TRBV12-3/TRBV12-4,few,TGTGCCAGCAGTCCACAGGGACAGAGCGATGGCTACACCTTC,CASSPQGQSDGYTF
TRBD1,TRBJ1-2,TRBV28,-,TGTGCCAGCAGTACGCAGGGGGCGGGGTATGGCTACACCTTC,CASSTQGAGYGYTF
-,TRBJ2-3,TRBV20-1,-,TGCAGTGGTAGCGAGGGGCGCGCCACAGATACGCAGTATTTT,CSGSEGRATDTQYF
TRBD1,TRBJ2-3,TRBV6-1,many,TGTGCCAGGGCGCCGGGACAGAGCACAGATACGCAGTATTTT,CARAPGQSTDTQYF
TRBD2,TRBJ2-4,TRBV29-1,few,TGCAGCGGGGGGGGATCCAAAAACATTCAGTACTTC,CSGGGSKNIQYF
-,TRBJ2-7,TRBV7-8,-,TGTGCCAGCAGCTCCATCCGGACGACGGATAGCTCCTACGAGCAGTACTTC,CASSSIRTTDSSYEQYF
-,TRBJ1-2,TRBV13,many,TGTGCCAGCAGCTTATGGGGGGGACATGGCTACACCTTC,CASSLWGGHGYTF
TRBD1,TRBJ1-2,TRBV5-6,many,TGTGCCAGCAGCTTCGAGTCGACAGGGGCGGAAGGCTACACCTTC,CASSFESTGAEGYTF
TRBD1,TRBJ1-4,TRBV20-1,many,TGCAGTGCTCTTCTGGACAGGGGCAATGAAAAACTGTTTTTT,CSALLDRGNEKLFF
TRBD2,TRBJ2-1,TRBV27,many,TGTGCCAGCAGTCCGGTAGCGGGAGGGCAGAATGAGCAGTTCTTC,CASSPVAGGQNEQFF
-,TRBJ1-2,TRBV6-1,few,TGTGCCAGCAGTTCCGGGACGGCGCTCTTTGGCTACACCTTC,CASSSGTALFGYTF
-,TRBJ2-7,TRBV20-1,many,TGCAGTGCTAGGCGGGCAGGCGCCCCGCGGGAGCAGTACTTC,CSARRAGAPREQYF
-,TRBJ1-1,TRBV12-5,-,TGTGCTAGTGGTTTGGTACGCCCGGAACTGACTGAAGCTTTCTTT,CASGLVRPELTEAFF
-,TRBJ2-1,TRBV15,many,TGTGCCACCAGCAGAGATGTGGGGAATGAGCAGTTCTTC,CATSRDVGNEQFF
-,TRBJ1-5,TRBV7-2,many,TGTGCCAGCAGCCGGGCGGGGGGCAATCAGCCCCAGCATTTT,CASSRAGGNQPQHF
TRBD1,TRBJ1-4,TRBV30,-,TGTGCCTGGAGTAGCGGGACAGCTTCCTCCATTAATGAAAAACTGTTTTTT,CAWSSGTASSINEKLFF
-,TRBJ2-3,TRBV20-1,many,TGCAGTGCAACCGACAGAATCGATCTCACAGATACGCAGTATTTT,CSATDRIDLTDTQYF
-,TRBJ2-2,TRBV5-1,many,TGCGCCAGCAGCTTGGACGCGGTTATTAACACCGGGGAGCTGTTTTTT,CASSLDAVINTGELFF
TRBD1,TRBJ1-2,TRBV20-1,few,TGCAGTGCTCCCACGGCACGAGGGGGCGGCTATGGCTACACCTTC,CSAPTARGGGYGYTF
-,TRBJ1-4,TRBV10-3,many,TGTGCCATTTCAGGGGCCTGGCAAGAAAAACTGTTTTTT,CAISGAWQEKLFF
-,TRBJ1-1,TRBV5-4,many,TGTGCCAGCAGACACGGACAGAACACTGAAGCTTTCTTT,CASRHGQNTEAFF